This T cell receptor (beta chain) was identified during a study of T cell responses to AZD1222 COVID-19 vaccine. On this clone: As yet, its antigen is unknown.

The CDR3 length is 13 residues. Study-wide results and caveats: Only a handful of AZD1222 recipients were seropositive at baseline. Clonal diversity was possibly underestimated, and white British individuals and females predominated among donors. Two AZD1222 administrations were followed by greater Spike-specific TCR breadth and depth.

Clones were read by immunoSEQ multiplex PCR, and TCRdb kept only the in-frame ones, dropping some. The table has about 100,000 clones, more than 75% seen once. The sequence was collected from an adult in good health. V gene TRBV1 combines with J gene TRBJ1-4. TRBV1 is noted as a pseudogene. The specimen was peripheral blood, collected on day 0 of AZD1222 vaccination. The CDR3 nucleotides are TGCACCAGCAGCCAAGATCGAAAAGAAAAACTGTTTTTT. Protein sequence: CTSSQDRKEKLFF.